This T cell receptor beta chain was captured by sequencing in a study of glioma-infiltrating T cells after dendritic cell vaccination. Sequenced by immunoSEQ multiplex PCR; TCRdb stores in-frame clones only, minus some. Among under 35,000 clones listed, roughly 90% were seen once. Trimming removed 6 bases at V and 1 base at J, with 10 bases between. The CDR3 sequence is 14 residues long. CDR1 is MNHNS, CDR2 SASEGT, per germline. This clone has a single count. Source: blood, taken before dendritic cell vaccination. The origin of this receptor is a human donor with glioblastoma. The chain has TRBV6-1 and TRBJ1-3; D is unresolved. The CDR3 bases are TGTGCCAGCAGAGCTCAGGAATCTGGAAACACCATATATTTT. This sequence encodes CASRAQESGNTIYF.